This T cell receptor (beta chain) was retrieved from a study of metastatic and nonmetastatic thyroid tumors. Study-level background: Comparative analysis of repertoires was undertaken across blood and tumor or nodule tissue obtained from malignant and benign thyroid patients.

This clone is termed medium-sized. An end of the junction differs from the germline gene, which may be a read error. TCRdb re-clonotyped the PCR reads through MiXCR. Of 8,000 to 10,000 clones in the sample, 20% to 25% were seen once. The CDR3 has 12 residues. Germline values: CDR1 SGHAT, CDR2 FQNNGV. Until they underwent thyroid surgery, no patient had received any treatment. The sequenced material came from adjacent normal tissue. The rearrangement uses TRBV11-2 and TRBJ2-3; D may be TRBD1 (6 bases). The origin of this receptor is a female donor with papillary thyroid cancer or a benign thyroid nodule (not recorded which). Some clones in this sample may be carry-over from other donors' samples. CDR3 amino acids: CASSLTLQGSQF. The CDR3 DNA sequence: TGTGCCAGCAGCTTAACCCTACAGGGATCGCAATTT.